This T cell receptor beta chain was sequenced for a study of CD4+ T cells in melanoma. V shed 0 bases, J shed 4 bases, and the junction held 4 bases outside the gene matches. Germline lookup yields CDR1 SGDLS and CDR2 YYNGEE. The CDR3 has 16 amino acids. Only in-frame clones appear in the TCRdb table, and some are missing; sequencing was by immunoSEQ multiplex PCR. Of about 14,000 clones in the sample, around two thirds were seen once. The clonotype was recovered from a human donor with melanoma. This chain connects TRBV9 to TRBJ2-2, with TRBD1 identical over 9 bases. The sample was cells from a culture (not recorded whether cultured in vitro). Here the CDR3 reads CASSVAGQGRTGELFF. In DNA form, the CDR3 reads TGTGCCAGCAGCGTAGCCGGACAGGGGCGCACCGGGGAGCTGTTTTTT.